The T cell receptor beta chain under discussion was sequenced for a study of cytomegalovirus exposure and HLA in healthy donors. Trimming cost V 3 bases and J 1 base; bases outside gene matches: 2. The germline CDR1 and CDR2 sequences are SGHTA and FQGNSA. CDR3 size: 14 residues. The PCR used 60 Vbeta and 13 Jbeta primers. Clones were read by immunoSEQ multiplex PCR, and TCRdb kept only the in-frame ones, dropping some. The sample contains about 87,000 clones, more than 75% of which appear only once. The sequenced sample was PBMCs. The V call is TRBV7-2, the J call TRBJ1-1, with 7 nucleotides matching TRBD1. This receptor was identified in a woman aged 40-49 years in good health and CMV-seronegative. CDR3 DNA: TGTGCCAGCAGCTTTCAGGGGGGGAACACTGAAGCTTTCTTT. It encodes CASSFQGGNTEAFF.